This record concerns one T cell receptor beta chain sequence. These data belong to a study of quantifying T cell responses using KT2 cells. About the research overall: cDNA was made from DNase-treated RNA using alpha and beta constant primers.

This CDR3 is 15 amino acids long. CDR1 SGHRS and CDR2 YFSETQ come from the germline V gene. V was shortened by 6 bases and J by 0 bases, with 10 bases between the two germline ends. The cDNA 3' end received a ligated oligonucleotide with a UMI. An equimolar mix of RC1.1 and RC1.2 primed the beta chain across TRBC1 and TRBC2. TCRdb reanalysed the UMI-ligation and nested PCR reads using MiXCR and keeps one entry per CDR3 protein. The sample has about 33,000 distinct CDR3 sequences; 10% to 13% are singletons. Sample: PBMCs spiked with cells of the T cell clone KT2. The genes are TRBV5-1 and TRBJ2-6; no reliable D call. The sequence derives from a human donor. This chain's CDR3 is CASTESSSGANVLTF. CDR3 nucleotide sequence: TGCGCCAGCACCGAATCCAGCTCTGGGGCCAACGTCCTGACTTTC.